This T cell receptor (beta chain) was identified in a study of T cells expressing NK-cell markers (dated by TCRdb to the early 2020s). In terms of the full investigation: Three sorted T-cell subsets (CD3+CD56+NKG2C+, CD3+CD56+NKG2C- and CD3+CD56-NKG2C+) from 8 or 9 donors had their TCR beta-chain repertoires profiled. Of the eight sequenced donors, seven were found to be HCMV-seropositive and one was found to be HCMV-seronegative. The study sequenced eight donors, all healthy volunteers chosen at random: three men and five women. Sequencing of the libraries produced 2 x 150 bp reads on Illumina HiSeq 2000/2500, MiSeq or NextSeq.

The germline V gene (reference sequence) sets CDR1 to DFQATT and CDR2 to SNEGSKA. Reading from cysteine to phenylalanine, the CDR3 counts 16 amino acids. DNA is not on record. Concerning this clonotype itself: No antigen is known for it.

A commercial ELISA kit detecting HCMV-specific IgG in serum was used to determine HCMV serostatus. Peripheral blood mononuclear cells were isolated from blood by Ficoll density gradient centrifugation. Reads for this sample came from an Illumina HiSeq 2000. TCR beta cDNA libraries were prepared using 5'RACE template switching, which introduced a universal primer site and unique molecular identifiers. Synthesis of cDNA was primed from the TCR beta constant segment and was followed by two consecutive PCR amplification steps. As for the original processing: MIGEC handled demultiplexing of the reads and grouping by UMI, while MiTCR was used to assemble and quantify clonotypes. To exclude erroneous sequences, only TCR cDNA sequences supported by at least two reads were retained. The tcR package was used for downstream repertoire analysis, with clonotypes matched between fractions based on CDR3 nucleotide sequence plus V segment. VDJmatch was used to annotate antigen specificity against VDJdb, with one amino acid substitution in CDR3 permitted. TCRdb reanalyzed the reads, keeping one entry per CDR3 protein sequence and omitting DNA. TCRdb's processing, not the authors' own work, is the source of the V and J calls. The sample's clone listing holds roughly 430,000 distinct CDR3 sequences. The ten largest clones represent roughly 8% of the sample.

General findings and caveats noted by the study authors: In six donors, the dominant CD3+CD56+NKG2C+ clonotypes were found to rank among the top 10 CD8+ clonotypes and to make up 1.0-7.0% of CD8+ T cells. Whether the expanded NKG2C-expressing T cell clones were specific for HCMV antigens remained unclear. Those dominant clonotypes were again the most abundant among CD3+CD56-NKG2C+ cells in a handful of donors, at about 28.3-60.1%.

The sequence derives from a woman between 18 and 75 years old in good health. The sample consisted of blood T cells: a sorted CD56 or NKG2C T cell subset, CD4+ or CD8+ T cells, or bulk PBMC T cells (not recorded which). The sequence is built from TRBV20-1 and TRBJ2-2. CDR3 region: CSASADSSGGTGELFF.